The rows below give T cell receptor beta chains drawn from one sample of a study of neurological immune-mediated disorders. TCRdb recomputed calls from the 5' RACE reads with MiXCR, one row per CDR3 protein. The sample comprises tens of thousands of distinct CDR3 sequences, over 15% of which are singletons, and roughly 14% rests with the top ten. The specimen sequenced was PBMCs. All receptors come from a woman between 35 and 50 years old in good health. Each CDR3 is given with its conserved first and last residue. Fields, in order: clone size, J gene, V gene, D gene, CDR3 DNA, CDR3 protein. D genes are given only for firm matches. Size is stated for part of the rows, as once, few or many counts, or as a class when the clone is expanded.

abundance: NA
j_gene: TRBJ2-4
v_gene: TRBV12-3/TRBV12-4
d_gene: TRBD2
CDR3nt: TGTGCCAGCAGTTTTCTAGCGGGGGGTCAAAACATTCAGTACTTC
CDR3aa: CASSFLAGGQNIQYF

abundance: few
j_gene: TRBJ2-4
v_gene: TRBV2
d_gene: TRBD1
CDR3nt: TGTGCCAGCAGCCCTAATGACAGGGAATTCGCCAAAAACATTCAGTACTTC
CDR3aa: CASSPNDREFAKNIQYF

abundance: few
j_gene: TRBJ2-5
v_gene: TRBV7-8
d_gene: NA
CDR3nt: TGTGCCAGCAGCCAAAGTGGGGAGACCCAGTACTTC
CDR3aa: CASSQSGETQYF

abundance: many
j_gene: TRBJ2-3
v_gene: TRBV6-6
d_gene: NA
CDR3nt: TGTGCCAGCAGCCCCCCTGATGGGGCAGATACGCAGTATTTT
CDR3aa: CASSPPDGADTQYF

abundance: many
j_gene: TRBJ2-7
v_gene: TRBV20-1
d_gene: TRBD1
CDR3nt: TGCAGTGCTTCCACGGCAGGGGGCCCCTACGAGCAGTACTTC
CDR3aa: CSASTAGGPYEQYF

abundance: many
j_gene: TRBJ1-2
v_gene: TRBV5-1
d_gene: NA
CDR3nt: TGCGCCAGCAGCTTTGGGACCGGCTACACCTTC
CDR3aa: CASSFGTGYTF

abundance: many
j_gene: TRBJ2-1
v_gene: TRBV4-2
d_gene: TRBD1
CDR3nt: TGTGCCAGCAGCCAATCGGCAGGGGGCGCCTTCAATGAGCAGTTCTTC
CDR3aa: CASSQSAGGAFNEQFF

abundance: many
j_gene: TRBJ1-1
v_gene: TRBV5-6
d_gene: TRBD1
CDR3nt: TGTGCCAGCAGCTTAGGGCAGGGGGCGGTGAACACTGAAGCTTTCTTT
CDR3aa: CASSLGQGAVNTEAFF

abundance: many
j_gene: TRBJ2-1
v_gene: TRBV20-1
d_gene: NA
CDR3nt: TGCAGTGCTAGAGATGGGGCAGGGGGGGGCAATGAGCAGTTCTTC
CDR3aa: CSARDGAGGGNEQFF

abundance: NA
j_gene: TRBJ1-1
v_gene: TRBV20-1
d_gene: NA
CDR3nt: TGCAGTGCTAGAGCGGGGGGAGGGAGCACTGAAGCTTTCTTT
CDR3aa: CSARAGGGSTEAFF

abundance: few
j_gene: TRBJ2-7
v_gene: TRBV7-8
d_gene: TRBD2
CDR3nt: TGTGCCAGCAGCTCCCCGGGGGGGGGCTACGAGCAGTACTTC
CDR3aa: CASSSPGGGYEQYF

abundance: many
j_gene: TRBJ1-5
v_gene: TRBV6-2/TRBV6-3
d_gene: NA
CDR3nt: TGTGCCAGCAGTTACTCAGGGACAAAAAGCAATCAGCCCCAGCATTTT
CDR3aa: CASSYSGTKSNQPQHF

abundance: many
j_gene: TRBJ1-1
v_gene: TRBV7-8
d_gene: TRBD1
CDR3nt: TGTGCCAGCAGCTTAGAACAGGGGGCGGGCACTGAAGCTTTCTTT
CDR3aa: CASSLEQGAGTEAFF

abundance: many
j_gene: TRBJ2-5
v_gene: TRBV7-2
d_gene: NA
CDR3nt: TGTGCCAGCAGCTTAGCGAGGACTAAACAACAAGAGACCCAGTACTTC
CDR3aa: CASSLARTKQQETQYF

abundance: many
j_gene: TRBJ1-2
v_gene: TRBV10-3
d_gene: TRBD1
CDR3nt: TGTGCCATCAGCCCTGTTTCGGGACAGGGGATCAGTGGCTACACCTTC
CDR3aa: CAISPVSGQGISGYTF

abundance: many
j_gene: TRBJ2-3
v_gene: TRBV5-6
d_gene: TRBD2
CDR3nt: TGTGCCAGCAGCTTCCCACTAGCGGGGGGGCCGCGGCCAGATACGCAGTATTTT
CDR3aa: CASSFPLAGGPRPDTQYF

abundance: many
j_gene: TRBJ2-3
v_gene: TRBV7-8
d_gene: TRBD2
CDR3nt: TGTGCCAGCAGCCCGCGGGGGGGCCACGGCACAGATACGCAGTATTTT
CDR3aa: CASSPRGGHGTDTQYF

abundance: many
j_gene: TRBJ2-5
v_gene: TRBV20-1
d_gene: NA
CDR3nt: TGCAGTGCTAGAGGGGGCCGGGACTGGAGTACCCAGTACTTC
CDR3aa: CSARGGRDWSTQYF

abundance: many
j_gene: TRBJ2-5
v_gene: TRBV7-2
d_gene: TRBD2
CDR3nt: TGTGCCAGCAGCTACCGACTAGCGGGGGGAGGTGGACAAGAGACCCAGTACTTC
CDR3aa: CASSYRLAGGGGQETQYF

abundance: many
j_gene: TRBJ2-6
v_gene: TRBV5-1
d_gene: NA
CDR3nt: TGCGCCAGCAGCTTGGGTCTCAGCTCTGGGGCCAACGTCCTGACTTTC
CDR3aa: CASSLGLSSGANVLTF